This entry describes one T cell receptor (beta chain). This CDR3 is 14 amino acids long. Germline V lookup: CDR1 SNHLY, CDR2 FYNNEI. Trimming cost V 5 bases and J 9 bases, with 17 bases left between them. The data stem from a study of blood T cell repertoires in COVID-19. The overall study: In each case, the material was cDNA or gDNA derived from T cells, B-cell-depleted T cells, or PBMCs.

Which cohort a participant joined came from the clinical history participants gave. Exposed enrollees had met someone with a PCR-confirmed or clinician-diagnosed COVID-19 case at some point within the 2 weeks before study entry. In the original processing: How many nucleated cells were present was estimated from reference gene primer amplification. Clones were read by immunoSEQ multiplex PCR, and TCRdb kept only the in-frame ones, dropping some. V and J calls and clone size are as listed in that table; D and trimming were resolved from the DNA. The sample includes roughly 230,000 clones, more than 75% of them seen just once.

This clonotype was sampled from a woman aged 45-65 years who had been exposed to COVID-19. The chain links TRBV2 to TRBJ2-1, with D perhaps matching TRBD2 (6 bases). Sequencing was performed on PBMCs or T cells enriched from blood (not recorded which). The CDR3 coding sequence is TGTGCCAGCAGTCGCTCCCGGGGGAACGGTGAGCAGTTCTTC. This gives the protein CASSRSRGNGEQFF.